This record covers a single T cell receptor (beta chain). Its antigen is not identified. Produced via immunoSEQ multiplex PCR; TCRdb's table is partial and in-frame only. Altogether around 94,000 clones are present, around four fifths being singletons, with the ten largest covering roughly a tenth. This record comes from a study of radiation and T cells in renal cell carcinoma. Time point: blood 4 weeks post-SBRT, at nephrectomy. Specified treatment: 15 Gy SBRT to primary tumor, nephrectomy 4 weeks later. Study-wide points: Top tumor clonotypes rose in blood 2 weeks post-radiation, then contracted.

This receptor was taken from a man aged 50-60 years with renal cell carcinoma. The sample here was blood, taken from a patient whose treatment included radiotherapy and nephrectomy.

This chain's CDR3 is CASSWGQGAGNTIYF. The CDR3 region has the DNA TGTGCCAGCAGCTGGGGACAGGGAGCTGGAAACACCATATATTTT. V is TRBV7-9 and J is TRBJ1-3; TRBD1 aligns across 9 bases. V dropped 4 bases and J dropped 2; count of bases not matched to a gene: 3. Germline values: CDR1 SEHNR, CDR2 FQNEAQ (reference sequence). CDR3 length: 15 residues.